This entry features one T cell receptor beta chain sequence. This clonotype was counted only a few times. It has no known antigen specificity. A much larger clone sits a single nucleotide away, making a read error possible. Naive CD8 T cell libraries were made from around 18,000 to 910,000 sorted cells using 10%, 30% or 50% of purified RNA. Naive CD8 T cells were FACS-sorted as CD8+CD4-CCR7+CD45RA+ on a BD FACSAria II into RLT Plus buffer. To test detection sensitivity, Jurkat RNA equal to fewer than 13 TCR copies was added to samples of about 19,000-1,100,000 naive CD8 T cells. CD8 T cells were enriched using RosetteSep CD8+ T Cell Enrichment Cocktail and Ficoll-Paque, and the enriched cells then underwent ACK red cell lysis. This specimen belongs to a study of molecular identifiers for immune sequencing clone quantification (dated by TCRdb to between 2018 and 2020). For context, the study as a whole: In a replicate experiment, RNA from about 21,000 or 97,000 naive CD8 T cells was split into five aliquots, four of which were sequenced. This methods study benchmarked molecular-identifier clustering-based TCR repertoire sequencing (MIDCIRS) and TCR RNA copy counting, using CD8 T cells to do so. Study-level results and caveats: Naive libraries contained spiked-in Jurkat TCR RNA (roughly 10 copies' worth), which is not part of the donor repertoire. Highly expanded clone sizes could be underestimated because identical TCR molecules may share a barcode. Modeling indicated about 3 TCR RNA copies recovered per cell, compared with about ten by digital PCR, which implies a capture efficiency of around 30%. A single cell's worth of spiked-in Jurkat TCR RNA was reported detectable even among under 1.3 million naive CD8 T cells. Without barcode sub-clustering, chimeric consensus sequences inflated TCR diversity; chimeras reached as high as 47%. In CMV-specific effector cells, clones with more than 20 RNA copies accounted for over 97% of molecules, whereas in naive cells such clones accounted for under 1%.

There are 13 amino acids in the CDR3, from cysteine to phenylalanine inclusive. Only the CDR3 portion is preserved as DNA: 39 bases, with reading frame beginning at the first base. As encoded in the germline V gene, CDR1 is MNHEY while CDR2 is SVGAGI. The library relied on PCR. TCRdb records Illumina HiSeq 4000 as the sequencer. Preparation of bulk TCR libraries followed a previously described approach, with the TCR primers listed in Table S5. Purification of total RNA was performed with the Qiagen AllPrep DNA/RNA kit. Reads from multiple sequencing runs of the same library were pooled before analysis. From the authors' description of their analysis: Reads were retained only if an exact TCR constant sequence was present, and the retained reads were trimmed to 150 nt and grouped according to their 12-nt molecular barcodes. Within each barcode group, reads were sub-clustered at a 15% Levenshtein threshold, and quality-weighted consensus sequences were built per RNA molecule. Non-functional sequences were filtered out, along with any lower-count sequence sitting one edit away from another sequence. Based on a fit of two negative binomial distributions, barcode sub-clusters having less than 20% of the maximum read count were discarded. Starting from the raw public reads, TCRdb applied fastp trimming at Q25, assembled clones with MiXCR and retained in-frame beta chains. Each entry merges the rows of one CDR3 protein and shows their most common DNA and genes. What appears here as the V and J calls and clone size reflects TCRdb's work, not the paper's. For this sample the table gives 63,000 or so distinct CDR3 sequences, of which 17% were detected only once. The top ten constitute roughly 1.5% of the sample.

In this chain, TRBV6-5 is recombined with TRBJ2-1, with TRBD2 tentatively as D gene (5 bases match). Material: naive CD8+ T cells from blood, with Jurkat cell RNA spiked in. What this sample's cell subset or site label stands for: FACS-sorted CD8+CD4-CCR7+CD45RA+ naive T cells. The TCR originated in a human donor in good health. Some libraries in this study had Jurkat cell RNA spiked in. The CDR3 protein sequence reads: CAGSSSTYNEQFF. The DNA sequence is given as TGTGCCGGCAGTTCTAGCACCTACAATGAGCAGTTCTTC.